Listed here is a single TCR beta chain. The antigen remains unidentified. The CDR3 covers 15 residues. V lost 2 bases, J lost 1 base, and 9 bases lay in between. Per the germline V gene, CDR1 is SGHTS and CDR2 is YDEGEE. The record originates from a study of T cell responses to AZD1222 COVID-19 vaccine. Study outcomes and limitations: Clonal diversity may have been underestimated in mostly white British donors. At baseline, just a handful of AZD1222 recipients tested seropositive. Reports say nearly half of spike-specific TCRs go after unmutated variant regions.

Profiling relied on immunoSEQ multiplex PCR, and the TCRdb table lists in-frame clones only, not all of them. The table shows fewer than 200,000 clones, with under 95% occurring only once. The chain recombines TRBV5-8 with TRBJ2-2; D is undetermined. The clonotype comes from an adult who received the AZD1222 COVID-19 vaccine. The sequencing here drew on peripheral blood, taken 28 days after the second AZD1222 dose. CDR3 nucleotide sequence: TGTGCCAGCAGCTTCCAACCGATGAACACCGGGGAGCTGTTTTTT. Its translation: CASSFQPMNTGELFF.